The T cell receptor beta chain described here comes from a study of human T cells and chemical hapten exposure. Study-level points and caveats: DPC sensitization left the count of TCRs above 1 in 1000 unchanged. Expanded TCRs clustered into significantly more large CDR3 similarity groups than controls, the analysis revealed. It should be noted that donors had alopecia, so their immune response may differ from healthy people's.

The time point is: pre-sensitization, week 0. Specified treatment: therapeutic diphenylcyclopropenone sensitization with weekly scalp DPC. Before extraction, the whole blood was not fractionated, and total RNA was taken from it. About this clonotype itself: The antigen is not known.

A single record per CDR3 protein comes from TCRdb applying MiXCR to the RACE reads. The sample shows over 50,000 distinct CDR3 sequences, 9.5% to 10% of them seen only once. The CDR3 totals 12 residues. Trimming removed 5 bases from V and 2 bases from J, with 4 bases in between. Germline V gene data show CDR1 as SGHTA and CDR2 as FQGNSA. The sequences come from whole blood, collected in connection with sensitization to the hapten diphenylcyclopropenone (DPC). The chain links TRBV7-2 to TRBJ1-3, with D hard to call. The sequence was obtained from a woman aged 30 to 39 with alopecia areata. Some clones in this sample may be carry-over from other donors' samples. CDR3: CASSLPGNTIYF. The CDR3 DNA reads as TGTGCCAGCAGCCTCCCTGGAAACACCATATATTTT.